This paragraph covers one T cell receptor beta chain sequence. CDR3 length: 15 residues. V was trimmed by 0 bases and J by 0 bases, leaving 6 bases between them. CDR1 SGHRS and CDR2 YFSETQ come from the germline V gene. While infection was still active, Seattle patients were enrolled and then followed longitudinally. These data come from a study of blood T cell repertoires in COVID-19. At the level of the study: Italy, Spain and the United States were the sources of the convalescent and acute COVID-19 samples. Sources were T cells, B-cell-depleted T cells, or PBMCs; the material itself was cDNA or gDNA.

In the study's own analysis: Estimated nucleated cell counts came from reference gene primer amplification. Using immunoSEQ multiplex PCR, the repertoire was profiled, and TCRdb retains in-frame clones only, with some absent. The DNA was the basis for D and trimming; V, J and clone size are from that table. The sample carries more than 250,000 clones, 88% recorded once. Material for sequencing was peripheral blood. The source of this sequence is a woman in her twenties or thirties with COVID-19, enrolled during active disease. The V call is TRBV5-1, the J call TRBJ2-2; the D is unclear. This CDR3 is CASSLESTNTGELFF. In nucleotides, the CDR3 is TGCGCCAGCAGCTTGGAGAGTACGAACACCGGGGAGCTGTTTTTT.